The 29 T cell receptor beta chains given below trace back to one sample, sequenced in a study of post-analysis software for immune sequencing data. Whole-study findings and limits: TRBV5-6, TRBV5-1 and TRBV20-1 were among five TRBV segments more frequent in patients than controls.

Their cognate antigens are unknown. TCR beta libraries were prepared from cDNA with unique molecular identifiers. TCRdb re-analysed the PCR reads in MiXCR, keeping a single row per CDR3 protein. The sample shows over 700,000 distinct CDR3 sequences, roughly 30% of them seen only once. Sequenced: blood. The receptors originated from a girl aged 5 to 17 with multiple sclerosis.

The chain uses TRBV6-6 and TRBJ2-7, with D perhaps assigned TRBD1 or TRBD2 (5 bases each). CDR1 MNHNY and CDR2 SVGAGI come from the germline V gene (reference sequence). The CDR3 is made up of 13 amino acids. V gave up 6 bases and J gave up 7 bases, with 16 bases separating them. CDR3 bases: TGTGCCAGCAGCCCCAATTCGGGGCGGGAGCAGTACTTC. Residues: CASSPNSGREQYF.

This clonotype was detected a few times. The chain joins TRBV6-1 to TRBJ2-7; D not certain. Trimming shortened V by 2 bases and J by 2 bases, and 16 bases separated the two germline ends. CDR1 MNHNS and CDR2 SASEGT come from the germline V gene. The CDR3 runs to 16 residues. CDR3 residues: CASSERSDAATYEQYF. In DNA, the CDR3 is TGTGCCAGCAGTGAACGTTCGGATGCAGCTACCTACGAGCAGTACTTC.

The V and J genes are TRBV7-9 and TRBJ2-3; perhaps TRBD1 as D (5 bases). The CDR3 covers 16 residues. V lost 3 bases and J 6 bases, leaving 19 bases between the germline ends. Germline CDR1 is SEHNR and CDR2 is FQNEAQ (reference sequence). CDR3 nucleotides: TGTGCCAGCAGCTTTATCGTGTTGGGGCCCGCGGATACGCAGTATTTT. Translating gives CASSFIVLGPADTQYF.

In nucleotides, the CDR3 is TGTGCCAGCAGCGATGACAGGGCGCGGTCACCCCTCCACTTT. Encoded protein: CASSDDRARSPLHF. The chain recombines TRBV7-9 with TRBJ1-6; TRBD1 matches 7 bases. The CDR3 has 14 amino acids. The junction had 8 bases not matched to a gene; V was cut back by 5 bases and J by 10 bases. Germline CDR1 reads SEHNR; CDR2 reads FQNEAQ (reference sequence).

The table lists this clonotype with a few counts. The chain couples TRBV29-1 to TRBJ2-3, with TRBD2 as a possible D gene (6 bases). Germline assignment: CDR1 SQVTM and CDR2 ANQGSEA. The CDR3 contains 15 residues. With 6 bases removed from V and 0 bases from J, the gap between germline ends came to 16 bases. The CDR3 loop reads CSVRVAGTSTDTQYF. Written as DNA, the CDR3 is TGCAGCGTCCGTGTGGCCGGGACTAGCACAGATACGCAGTATTTT.

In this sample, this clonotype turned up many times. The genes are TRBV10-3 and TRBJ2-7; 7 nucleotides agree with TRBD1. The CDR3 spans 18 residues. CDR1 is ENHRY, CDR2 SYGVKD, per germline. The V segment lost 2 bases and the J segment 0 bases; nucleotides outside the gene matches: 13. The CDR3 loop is CAISERQGGVPTSYEQYF. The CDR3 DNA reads TGTGCCATCAGTGAGCGACAGGGCGGTGTCCCAACCTCCTACGAGCAGTACTTC.

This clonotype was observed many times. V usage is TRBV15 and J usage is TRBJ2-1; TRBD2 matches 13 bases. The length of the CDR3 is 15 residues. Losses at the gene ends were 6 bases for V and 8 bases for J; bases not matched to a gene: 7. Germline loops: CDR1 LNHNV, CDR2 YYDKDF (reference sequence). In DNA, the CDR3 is TGTGCCACCAGTCGGACTAGCGGGAGACCCCATGAGCAGTTCTTC. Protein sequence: CATSRTSGRPHEQFF.

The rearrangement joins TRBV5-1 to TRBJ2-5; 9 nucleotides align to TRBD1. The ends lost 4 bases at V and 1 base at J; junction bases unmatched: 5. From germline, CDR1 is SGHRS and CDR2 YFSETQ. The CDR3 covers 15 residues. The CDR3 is CASSLQGAGQETQYF. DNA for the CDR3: TGCGCCAGCAGCCTACAGGGGGCTGGCCAAGAGACCCAGTACTTC.

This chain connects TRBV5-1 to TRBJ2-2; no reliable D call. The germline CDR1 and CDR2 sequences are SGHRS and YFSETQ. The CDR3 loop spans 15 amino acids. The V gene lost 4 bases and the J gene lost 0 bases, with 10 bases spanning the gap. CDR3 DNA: TGCGCCAGCAGCCAGGCGACCCCGAACACCGGGGAGCTGTTTTTT. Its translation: CASSQATPNTGELFF.

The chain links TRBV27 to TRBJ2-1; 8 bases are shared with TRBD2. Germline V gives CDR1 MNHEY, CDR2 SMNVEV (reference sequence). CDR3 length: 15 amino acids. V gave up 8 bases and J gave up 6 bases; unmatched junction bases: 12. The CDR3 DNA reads TGTGCCAGCTCGAGCGGGGGAGACCTCAGCAATGAGCAGTTCTTC. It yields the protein CASSSGGDLSNEQFF.

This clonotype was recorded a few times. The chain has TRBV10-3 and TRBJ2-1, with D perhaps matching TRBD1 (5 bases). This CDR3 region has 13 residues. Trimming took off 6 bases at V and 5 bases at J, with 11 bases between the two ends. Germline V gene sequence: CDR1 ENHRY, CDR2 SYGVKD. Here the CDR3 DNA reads TGTGCCATCAGCTTAGGGGTAGACAATGAGCAGTTCTTC. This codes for CAISLGVDNEQFF.

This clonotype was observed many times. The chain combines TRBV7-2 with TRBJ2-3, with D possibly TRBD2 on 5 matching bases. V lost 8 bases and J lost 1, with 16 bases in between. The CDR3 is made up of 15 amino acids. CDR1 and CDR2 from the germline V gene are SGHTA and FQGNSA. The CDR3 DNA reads TGTGCCAGCCGTAGGGCGGGTTCCCGCACAGATACGCAGTATTTT. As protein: CASRRAGSRTDTQYF.

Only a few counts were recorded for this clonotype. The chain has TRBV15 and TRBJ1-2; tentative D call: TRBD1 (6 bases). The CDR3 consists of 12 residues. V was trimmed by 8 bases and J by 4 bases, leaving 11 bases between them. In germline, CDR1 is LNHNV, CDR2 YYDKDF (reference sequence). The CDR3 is CATRGGAYGYTF. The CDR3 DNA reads TGTGCCACCCGGGGGGGGGCCTATGGCTACACCTTC.

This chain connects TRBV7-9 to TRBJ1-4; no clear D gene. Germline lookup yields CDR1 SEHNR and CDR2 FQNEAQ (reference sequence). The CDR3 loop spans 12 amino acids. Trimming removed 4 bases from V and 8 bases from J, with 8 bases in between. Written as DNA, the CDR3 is TGTGCCAGCAGCTCCCCCGAGGAAAAACTGTTTTTT. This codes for CASSSPEEKLFF.

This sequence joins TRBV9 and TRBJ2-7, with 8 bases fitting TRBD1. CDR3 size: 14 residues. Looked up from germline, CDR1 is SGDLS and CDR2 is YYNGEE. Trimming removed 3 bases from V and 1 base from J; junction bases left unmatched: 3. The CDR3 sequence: CASSEDRESYEQYF. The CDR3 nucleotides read TGTGCCAGCAGCGAGGACAGGGAGTCCTACGAGCAGTACTTC.

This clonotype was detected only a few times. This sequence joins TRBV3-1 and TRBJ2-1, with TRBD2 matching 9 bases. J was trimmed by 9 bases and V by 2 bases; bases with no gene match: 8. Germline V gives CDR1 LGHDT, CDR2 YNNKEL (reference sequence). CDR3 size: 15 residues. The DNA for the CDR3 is TGTGCCAGCAGCCAAAGCGGGAGGACCCTCGCTGAGCAGTTCTTC. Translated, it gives CASSQSGRTLAEQFF.

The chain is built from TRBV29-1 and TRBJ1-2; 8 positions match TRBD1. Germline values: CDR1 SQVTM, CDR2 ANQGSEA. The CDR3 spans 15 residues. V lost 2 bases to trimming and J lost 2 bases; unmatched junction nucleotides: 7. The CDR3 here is CSVEPGQGGNYGYTF. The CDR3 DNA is TGCAGCGTTGAACCTGGACAGGGCGGGAACTATGGCTACACCTTC.

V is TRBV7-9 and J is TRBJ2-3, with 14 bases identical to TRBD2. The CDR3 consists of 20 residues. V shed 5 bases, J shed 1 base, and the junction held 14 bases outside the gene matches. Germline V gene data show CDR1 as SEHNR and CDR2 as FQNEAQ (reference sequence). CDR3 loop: CASSNRPGGTSGRGTDTQYF. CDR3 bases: TGTGCCAGCAGCAACCGACCCGGCGGGACTAGCGGGAGAGGCACAGATACGCAGTATTTT.

CDR3 DNA: TGTGCCAGTGGAGGGGGCTGGGAGCAGTACTTC. This sequence encodes CASGGGWEQYF. The V and J genes are TRBV19 and TRBJ2-7, with D tentatively TRBD1 (7 bases). Germline assignment: CDR1 LNHDA and CDR2 SQIVND (reference sequence). The CDR3 is 11 amino acids. V was shortened by 8 bases and J by 7 bases, with 12 bases between the two germline ends.

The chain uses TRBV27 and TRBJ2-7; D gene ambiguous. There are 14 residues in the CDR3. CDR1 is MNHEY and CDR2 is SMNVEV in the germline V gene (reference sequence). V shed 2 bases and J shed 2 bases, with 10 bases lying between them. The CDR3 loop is CASSLRSETYEQYF. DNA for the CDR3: TGTGCCAGCAGTTTAAGGTCAGAGACCTACGAGCAGTACTTC.

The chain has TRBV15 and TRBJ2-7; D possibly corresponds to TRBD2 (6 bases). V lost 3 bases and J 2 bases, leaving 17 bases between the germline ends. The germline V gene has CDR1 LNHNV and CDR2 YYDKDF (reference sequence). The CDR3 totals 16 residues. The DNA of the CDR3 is TGTGCCACCAGCAGGGGTAATGGGCGGGGAGCCTACGAGCAGTACTTC. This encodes CATSRGNGRGAYEQYF.

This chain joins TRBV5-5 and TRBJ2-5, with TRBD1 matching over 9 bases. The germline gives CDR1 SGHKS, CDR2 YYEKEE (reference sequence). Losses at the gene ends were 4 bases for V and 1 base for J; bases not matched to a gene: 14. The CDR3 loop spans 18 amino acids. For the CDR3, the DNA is TGTGCCAGCAGCCCGGGACAGGGTTGGGGGGACCTCCAAGAGACCCAGTACTTC. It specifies CASSPGQGWGDLQETQYF.

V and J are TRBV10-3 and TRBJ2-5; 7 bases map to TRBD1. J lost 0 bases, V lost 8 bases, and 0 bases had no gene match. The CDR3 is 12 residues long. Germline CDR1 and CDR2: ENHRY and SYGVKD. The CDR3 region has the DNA TGTGCCATCGGGACAGACCAAGAGACCCAGTACTTC. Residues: CAIGTDQETQYF.

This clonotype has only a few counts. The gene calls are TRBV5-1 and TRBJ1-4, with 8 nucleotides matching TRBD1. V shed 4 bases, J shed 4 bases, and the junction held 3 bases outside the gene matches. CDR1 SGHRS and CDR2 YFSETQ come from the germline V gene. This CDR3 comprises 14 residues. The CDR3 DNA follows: TGCGCCAGCAGCACAGGGGGAGTTAATGAAAAACTGTTTTTT. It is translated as CASSTGGVNEKLFF.

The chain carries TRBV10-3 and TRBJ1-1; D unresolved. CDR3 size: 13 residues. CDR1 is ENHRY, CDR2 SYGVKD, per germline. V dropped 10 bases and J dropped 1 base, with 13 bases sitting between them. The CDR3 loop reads CASNDKRNTEAFF. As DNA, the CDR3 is TGTGCCAGCAACGACAAAAGGAACACTGAAGCTTTCTTT.

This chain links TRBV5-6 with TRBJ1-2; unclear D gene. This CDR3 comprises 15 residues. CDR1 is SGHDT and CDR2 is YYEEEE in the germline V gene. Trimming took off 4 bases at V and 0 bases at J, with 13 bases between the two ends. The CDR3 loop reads CASSLDGLANYGYTF. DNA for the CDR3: TGTGCCAGCAGCCTAGACGGTTTAGCTAACTATGGCTACACCTTC.

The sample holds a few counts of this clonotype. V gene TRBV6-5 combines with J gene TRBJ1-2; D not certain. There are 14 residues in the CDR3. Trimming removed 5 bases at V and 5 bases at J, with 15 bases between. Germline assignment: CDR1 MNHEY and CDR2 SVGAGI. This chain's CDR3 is CASSPRRTDYGYTF. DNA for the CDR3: TGTGCCAGCAGTCCTCGGCGGACGGATTATGGCTACACCTTC.

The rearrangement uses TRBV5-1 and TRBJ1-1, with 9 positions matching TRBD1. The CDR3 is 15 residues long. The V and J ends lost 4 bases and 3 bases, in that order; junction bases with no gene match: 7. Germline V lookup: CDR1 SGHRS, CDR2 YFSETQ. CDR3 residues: CASSHIQGAYTEAFF. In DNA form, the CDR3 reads TGCGCCAGCAGCCACATACAGGGGGCCTACACTGAAGCTTTCTTT.

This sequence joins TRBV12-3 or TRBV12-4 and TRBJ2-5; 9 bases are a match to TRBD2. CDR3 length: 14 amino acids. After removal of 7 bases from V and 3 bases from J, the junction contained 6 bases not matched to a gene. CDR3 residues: CASTSGLAEETQYF. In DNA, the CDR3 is TGTGCCAGCACCTCGGGACTAGCTGAAGAGACCCAGTACTTC.